This T cell receptor beta chain was observed in a study of T cells in Graves' hyperthyroidism and ophthalmopathy. Ten or more counts support this clonotype. PBMCs stemmed from 8.5 to 10 ml fresh peripheral blood. The germline V gene has CDR1 SGHAT and CDR2 FQNNGV. The CDR3 covers 14 residues. V was clipped by 1 base and J by 5 bases, with 10 bases between them. Template material for amplifying TCR beta CDR3 regions consisted of RNA transcripts. HTBI primers were the set used in a first-round RT-PCR of the TCR CDR3. TCRdb processed the multiplex PCR reads anew with MiXCR; each CDR3 protein has one entry. Among hundreds of thousands of distinct CDR3 sequences, more than 12% were seen once, and the ten largest hold 25% to 30%.

The sequenced sample was blood. The chain carries TRBV11-2 and TRBJ2-3; perhaps TRBD2 as D (5 bases). The sequence was collected from a man aged 50 to 60 with Graves' ophthalmopathy. The CDR3 sequence is CASSLGLARDTQYF. The CDR3 bases are TGTGCCAGCAGCTTAGGGCTAGCAAGAGATACGCAGTATTTT.